In its sample, the clone carrying this TCR beta chain was seen once. Its antigen is still unknown. This entry is derived from a study of shared clonotypes between healthy human individuals. The wider study: Serving as donors were two women and a few men, whose ages spanned 18 to 49. Per-donor plates numbered three CD4 naive, three CD4 memory, two CD8 naive and one CD8 memory.

The method was immunoSEQ multiplex PCR; TCRdb's version includes in-frame clones alone and lacks a portion of them. The table shows a few hundred thousand clones, with 65% occurring only once. Study results and caveats: Only a few donors were included, so the genetic and exposure-history diversity represented was limited.

This CDR3 spans 12 amino acids. Per the germline V gene, CDR1 is SQVTM and CDR2 is ANQGSEA. Trimming pared 5 bases from V and 6 bases from J, leaving 12 bases between. This sequence originates from a man aged 30-40 years in good health. V and J are TRBV29-1 and TRBJ2-3, with D possibly matching TRBD1 (5 bases). The sequencing input was memory CD4+ T cells sorted from blood. Regarding subset: CD45RA-negative fraction. The CDR3 here is CSVLSGLDTQYF. DNA for the CDR3: TGCAGCGTTCTGTCAGGGCTCGATACGCAGTATTTT.